The 22 T cell receptor beta chains given below trace back to one sample, sequenced in a study of blood T cell repertoires in COVID-19. Sequencing was performed with immunoSEQ multiplex PCR; in TCRdb, only in-frame clones are kept and a portion is missing. This table has a few hundred thousand clones, 80% to 90% appearing once. Sequenced: PBMCs or T cells enriched from blood (not recorded which). Every receptor here comes from a man aged 25-45 years who had recovered from COVID-19.

This chain's CDR3 is CASSAGTGLRNQPQHF. The CDR3, as DNA: TGTGCCAGTAGTGCCGGGACAGGCCTTCGCAATCAGCCCCAGCATTTT. The genes are TRBV19 and TRBJ1-5, with TRBD1 matching over 8 bases. This CDR3 has 16 residues. Looked up from germline, CDR1 is LNHDA and CDR2 is SQIVND (reference sequence). V lost 5 bases to trimming and J lost 2 bases; unmatched junction nucleotides: 8.

The chain carries TRBV19 and TRBJ2-3; 7 bases are a match to TRBD1. Trimming took 0 bases from V and 1 from J; bases not matched to a gene: 4. CDR3 length: 16 residues. The germline V gene encodes CDR1 LNHDA and CDR2 SQIVND (reference sequence). The CDR3 loop reads CASSIDTGAGTDTQYF. CDR3 nucleotide sequence: TGTGCCAGTAGTATAGATACAGGGGCGGGCACAGATACGCAGTATTTT.

This chain connects TRBV4-1 to TRBJ2-5; TRBD1 might be the D (5 bases). V lost 4 bases, J lost 0 bases, and 9 bases lay in between. The CDR3 sequence is 14 residues long. Germline lookup yields CDR1 MGHRA and CDR2 YSYEKL. CDR3: CASSLRQYQETQYF. Here the CDR3 DNA reads TGCGCCAGCAGCCTTAGACAGTACCAAGAGACCCAGTACTTC.

V gene TRBV4-2 combines with J gene TRBJ2-1; 11 nucleotides line up with TRBD2. V was clipped by 0 bases and J by 1 base; unmatched bases: 8. In germline, CDR1 is LGHNA, CDR2 YNFKEQ. There are 19 residues in the CDR3. This chain's CDR3 is CASSQEGLAGGVSYNEQFF. CDR3 coding DNA: TGTGCCAGCAGCCAAGAAGGGCTAGCGGGAGGCGTATCCTACAATGAGCAGTTCTTC.

The V and J genes are TRBV9 and TRBJ2-3, with 9 bases identical to TRBD2. Germline V gene data show CDR1 as SGDLS and CDR2 as YYNGEE. The trim removed 1 base at V and 7 bases at J, leaving 13 bases unmatched. The CDR3 contains 17 residues. The chain's CDR3 is CASSVQGGGGLPYTQYF. The DNA of the CDR3 is TGTGCCAGCAGCGTACAGGGCGGGGGGGGTCTGCCCTATACGCAGTATTTT.

Here the CDR3 reads CASSLRQGVAGELFF. CDR3 DNA: TGTGCCAGCAGCCTTAGACAGGGGGTTGCCGGGGAGCTGTTTTTT. The chain is built from TRBV9 and TRBJ2-2; TRBD1 aligns across 9 bases. The CDR3 spans 15 residues. Trimming removed 4 bases from V and 6 bases from J; junction bases left unmatched: 7. CDR1 is SGDLS, CDR2 YYNGEE, per germline.

The chain combines TRBV14 with TRBJ2-5; 10 positions agree with TRBD1. Germline V gene lookup returns CDR1 SGHDN and CDR2 FVKESK. V trimming: 2 bases; J trimming: 10 bases; junction bases outside the gene matches: 10. The CDR3 length is 15 residues. For the CDR3, the DNA is TGTGCCAGCAGCCAACCCGGGACAGGGGCCCCTCGCCAGTACTTC. Its protein product is CASSQPGTGAPRQYF.

The chain is built from TRBV10-1 and TRBJ2-5; tentatively, D is TRBD1 (6 bases). The germline V and J ends were trimmed by 9 bases and 6 bases, with 32 bases remaining between them. This CDR3 has 18 amino acids. Germline loops: CDR1 WNHNN, CDR2 SYGVQD (reference sequence). CDR3 coding DNA: TGCGCCAGTTCCCAGGGGCAGGGTGGCGTTTATTTTCGGAAGACCCAGTACTTC. Its translation: CASSQGQGGVYFRKTQYF.

CDR3 residues: CASGYRQGDNAFF. CDR3 bases: TGCGCCAGCGGCTACCGACAGGGAGATAATGCTTTCTTT. The J gene is TRBJ1-1, the V gene TRBV5-1; 7 positions agree with TRBD1. Trimming removed 7 bases from V and 11 bases from J; junction bases left unmatched: 14. The CDR3 sequence is 13 residues long. CDR1 and CDR2 (germline): SGHRS, YFSETQ.

This chain connects TRBV11-2 to TRBJ1-1, with 7 nucleotides matching TRBD1. Germline CDR1 SGHAT, CDR2 FQNNGV. The CDR3 sequence is 16 residues long. J gave up 6 bases and V 5 bases, and 15 bases lay outside the gene matches. The CDR3 reads CASSTALRGSGPEAFF. The CDR3 DNA follows: TGTGCCAGCAGCACCGCCCTCAGGGGGTCGGGTCCTGAAGCTTTCTTT.

This chain links TRBV9 with TRBJ2-5; 8 bases are shared with TRBD2. The CDR3 has 16 amino acids. Germline lookup yields CDR1 SGDLS and CDR2 YYNGEE. The J segment lost 5 bases and the V segment lost 0 bases, leaving 9 bases of the junction unmatched. The chain's CDR3 is CASSVGWAGGPETQYF. CDR3 nucleotide sequence: TGTGCCAGCAGCGTAGGATGGGCGGGGGGCCCTGAGACCCAGTACTTC. The full variable domain, completed using reference TRBV9 and TRBJ2-5, is DSGVTQTPKHLITATGQRVTLRCSPRSGDLSVYWYQQSLDQGLQFLIQYYNGEERAKGNILERFSAQQFPDLHSELNLSSLELGDSALYFCASSVGWAGGPETQYFGPGTRLLVL.

This sequence joins TRBV9 and TRBJ2-3, with D maybe TRBD1 (5 bases). V shed 0 bases and J shed 10 bases, with 21 bases lying between them. CDR3 length: 16 amino acids. Germline V lookup: CDR1 SGDLS, CDR2 YYNGEE. The CDR3 nucleotides read TGTGCCAGCAGCGTAGAAGTCAGGACAACCCTACAGGCGCAGTATTTT. Translation gives CASSVEVRTTLQAQYF.

This chain joins TRBV9 and TRBJ1-2, with TRBD1 matching 7 bases. CDR1 is SGDLS and CDR2 is YYNGEE in the germline V gene. The junction had 4 bases not matched to a gene; V was cut back by 0 bases and J by 5 bases. The CDR3 totals 14 residues. The CDR3 loop is CASSVGGTAYGYTF. CDR3 nucleotide sequence: TGTGCCAGCAGCGTAGGGGGGACAGCTTATGGCTACACCTTC. Filled out from reference TRBV9 and TRBJ1-2, the complete variable domain reads DSGVTQTPKHLITATGQRVTLRCSPRSGDLSVYWYQQSLDQGLQFLIQYYNGEERAKGNILERFSAQQFPDLHSELNLSSLELGDSALYFCASSVGGTAYGYTFGSGTRLTVV.

The V and J genes are TRBV12-3 or TRBV12-4 and TRBJ1-2; D remains unclear. The CDR3 runs 13 residues. The germline V and J ends were trimmed by 6 bases and 4 bases, with 12 bases remaining between them. The CDR3 sequence is CASRPPGGYGYTF. The CDR3 nucleotides read TGTGCCAGCAGACCCCCTGGCGGCTATGGCTACACCTTC.

The chain has TRBV7-9 and TRBJ2-2; D possibly corresponds to TRBD2 (6 bases). CDR3 size: 17 residues. Germline V CDR1 and CDR2: SEHNR, FQNEAQ (reference sequence). Trimming stripped 4 bases from V and 0 bases from J, with 15 bases between. CDR3 in amino acids: CASSSPGGVANTGELFF. CDR3 bases: TGTGCCAGCAGCTCCCCCGGGGGAGTCGCGAACACCGGGGAGCTGTTTTTT.

Only one count was recorded for this clone. The V gene is TRBV5-1, the J gene TRBJ2-1, with TRBD1 matching over 8 bases. CDR1 is SGHRS and CDR2 is YFSETQ in the germline V gene. J lost 4 bases, V lost 0 bases, and 6 bases had no gene match. CDR3 length: 16 amino acids. This CDR3 is CASSLGGTGPYNEQFF. The CDR3 bases are TGCGCCAGCAGCTTGGGTGGGACAGGCCCGTACAATGAGCAGTTCTTC. Combining the CDR3 with reference TRBV5-1 and TRBJ2-1 gives the whole variable domain KAGVTQTPRYLIKTRGQQVTLSCSPISGHRSVSWYQQTPGQGLQFLFEYFSETQRNKGNFPGRFSGRQFSNSRSEMNVSTLELGDSALYLCASSLGGTGPYNEQFFGPGTRLTVL.

In DNA form, the CDR3 reads TGTGCCAGCAGCCAAGTGGGACAGAATTCACCCCTCCACTTT. Translation gives CASSQVGQNSPLHF. The chain is built from TRBV14 and TRBJ1-6, with TRBD1 matching over 7 bases. The CDR3 spans 14 residues. Germline trimming cut 1 base from V and 7 bases from J; bases unmatched to any gene: 1. CDR1 and CDR2 (germline): SGHDN, FVKESK.

This chain joins TRBV5-1 and TRBJ2-1; D is perhaps TRBD2 (6 bases). V was pared by 4 bases and J by 3 bases, with 14 bases between. CDR1 is SGHRS and CDR2 is YFSETQ in the germline V gene. There are 15 residues in the CDR3. The CDR3 bases are TGCGCCAGCAGCCCCAAGGGCGGGGACTACAATGAGCAGTTCTTC. The encoded protein is CASSPKGGDYNEQFF.

The rearrangement uses TRBV15 and TRBJ1-3; no reliable D call. The V gene's germline CDR1 is LNHNV and CDR2 YYDKDF (reference sequence). The V and J ends lost 0 bases and 0 bases respectively, with 9 bases between them. There are 16 residues in the CDR3. CDR3 loop: CATSRDSQSSGNTIYF. DNA for the CDR3: TGTGCCACCAGCAGAGATTCCCAGTCCTCTGGAAACACCATATATTTT.

The chain joins TRBV7-6 to TRBJ2-5; weak D call: TRBD2 (6 bases). This CDR3 has 16 amino acids. V lost 1 base, J lost 4 bases, and 16 bases lay in between. Germline loops: CDR1 SGHVS, CDR2 FNYEAQ. In DNA, the CDR3 is TGTGCCAGCAGCTTAGAACTAGCAGGGTTCGGAGAGACCCAGTACTTC. Its translation: CASSLELAGFGETQYF.

V usage is TRBV6-2 or TRBV6-3 and J usage is TRBJ1-1; D ambiguous. Germline V gene data show CDR1 as MNHEY and CDR2 as SVGEGT. The germline V and J ends were trimmed by 4 bases and 0 bases, with 6 bases remaining between them. The length of the CDR3 is 13 residues. The CDR3 loop is CASSFEMNTEAFF. CDR3 DNA sequence: TGTGCCAGCAGTTTCGAGATGAACACTGAAGCTTTCTTT.

This clone has at least ten counts. J is TRBJ1-2 and V is TRBV10-3, with 9 bases lining up with TRBD1. The junction had 3 bases not matched to a gene; V was cut back by 5 bases and J by 8 bases. This CDR3 comprises 12 residues. Germline CDR1 is ENHRY and CDR2 is SYGVKD. The CDR3 sequence: CAISRTGEGYTF. The DNA of the CDR3 is TGTGCCATCAGTAGGACAGGGGAAGGCTACACCTTC.